These 7 T cell receptor beta chains were sequenced from one sample in a study of shared clonotypes between healthy human individuals. Profiled with immunoSEQ multiplex PCR; TCRdb holds only in-frame clones, not every one. Of about 680,000 clones in the sample, more than 70% were seen once. Source material: memory CD4+ T cells sorted from blood. The sample's subset: CD45RA-negative fraction. The receptor source for this set is a woman in her thirties in good health.

The chain combines TRBV6-5 with TRBJ2-3; 7 positions match TRBD1. CDR1 is MNHEY and CDR2 is SVGAGI in the germline V gene. With V trimmed by 2 bases and J by 1 base, 0 bases remained unmatched. The CDR3 loop spans 14 amino acids. The DNA of the CDR3 is TGTGCCAGCAGTTACGGGACAGGCACAGATACGCAGTATTTT. It codes for CASSYGTGTDTQYF.

The chain couples TRBV19 to TRBJ1-3; D is possibly TRBD1 (6 bases). The CDR3 loop spans 14 amino acids. V was pared by 8 bases and J by 0 bases, with 11 bases between. Germline V gene sequence: CDR1 LNHDA, CDR2 SQIVND (reference sequence). The CDR3 region has the DNA TGTGCCAGTCCGGGACAAGACTCTGGAAACACCATATATTTT. It encodes CASPGQDSGNTIYF.

This clone was seen only once. This chain's CDR3 is CASLGRGDSTDTQYF. The CDR3 DNA sequence: TGTGCCAGCTTAGGGCGGGGGGATAGCACAGATACGCAGTATTTT. The chain employs TRBV28 and TRBJ2-3; 8 bases are a match to TRBD2. Trimming cost V 8 bases and J 0 bases; bases outside gene matches: 7. This CDR3 is built from 15 residues. Germline CDR1 is MDHEN and CDR2 is SYDVKM.

The V call is TRBV25-1, the J call TRBJ1-3; TRBD1 might be the D (5 bases). Germline V gene sequence: CDR1 MGHDK, CDR2 SYGVNS. This CDR3 contains 15 residues. V was pared by 3 bases and J by 4 bases, with 13 bases between. The DNA for the CDR3 is TGTGCCAGCAGTGATCACGGGACTGCAGGAAACACCATATATTTT. Protein sequence: CASSDHGTAGNTIYF.

The rearrangement links TRBV10-2 to TRBJ2-6; 8 bases map to TRBD1. Unmatched junction bases numbered 8, after V lost 4 bases and J lost 3 bases. Germline CDR1 and CDR2: WSHSY and SAAADI. The CDR3 is made up of 17 amino acids. The chain's CDR3 is CASSGQQGAIGANVLTF. DNA for the CDR3: TGCGCCAGCAGTGGCCAGCAGGGGGCAATTGGGGCCAACGTCCTGACTTTC.

This clone was seen just once. The sample carries other DNA sequences with the same CDR3. This rearrangement joins TRBV6-5 to TRBJ1-1; D is unclear. V was cut by 2 bases and J by 1 base, with 5 bases left in between. CDR3 size: 13 residues. Germline V gene data show CDR1 as MNHEY and CDR2 as SVGAGI. The CDR3 DNA sequence: TGTGCCAGCAGTTACCTGGGGAACACTGAAGCTTTCTTT. This sequence encodes CASSYLGNTEAFF.

The V and J genes are TRBV5-1 and TRBJ2-7; a possible D gene is TRBD2 (5 bases). The ends were cut back, 2 bases at V and 0 bases at J, with 12 bases in the middle. Per germline, CDR1 SGHRS and CDR2 YFSETQ. CDR3 length: 15 amino acids. The CDR3 bases are TGCGCCAGCAGCTTTTTAGCGTCTAGCTCCTACGAGCAGTACTTC. Its protein product is CASSFLASSSYEQYF. The entire variable domain, with the rest obtained from reference TRBV5-1 and TRBJ2-7, is as follows: KAGVTQTPRYLIKTRGQQVTLSCSPISGHRSVSWYQQTPGQGLQFLFEYFSETQRNKGNFPGRFSGRQFSNSRSEMNVSTLELGDSALYLCASSFLASSSYEQYFGPGTRLTVT.